This T cell receptor (beta chain) originates from a study of T cells in Graves' hyperthyroidism and ophthalmopathy. The V and J ends lost 6 bases and 0 bases respectively, with 21 bases between them. The length of the CDR3 is 17 residues. Whole-study findings and limits: From stable hyperthyroidism, ophthalmopathy was set apart by a 13 V-J model. Most thyroid clonotypes expanded above 0.001 were also detected in blood.

From RNA transcripts, TCR beta CDR3 regions were amplified. The TCR CDR3 first-round RT-PCR relied on the HTBI primer set. MiXCR, run by TCRdb on the multiplex PCR reads, gives a single entry per CDR3 protein. The sample has around 690,000 distinct CDR3 sequences; 17% are singletons. This clonotype was detected many times. Its antigen is unknown. Patients were aged 18 to 65, had disease duration under 2 months, and had newly diagnosed hyperthyroidism. The PBMCs were sourced from fresh peripheral blood (about 9.6 ml). The sample was blood. The chain uses TRBV12-3 or TRBV12-4 and TRBJ2-7; no reliable D call. The sequence derives from a man in his fifties or sixties with Graves' hyperthyroidism. The CDR3 sequence is CASSFKAFAAGSYEQYF. Written as DNA, the CDR3 is TGTGCCAGCAGCTTTAAGGCGTTTGCGGCTGGCTCCTACGAGCAGTACTTC.